Listed below are T cell receptor beta chains from one sample, sequenced in a study of blood T cell repertoires in COVID-19. Sequencing used immunoSEQ multiplex PCR; TCRdb keeps in-frame clones, though not all of them. This table holds some 210,000 clones, about 88% found once. The specimen sequenced was peripheral blood. The source of these receptors is a woman in her thirties or forties with acute or convalescent COVID-19. The CDR3 runs from the conserved cysteine through the conserved F or W. Fields, in order: D gene, clone size, J gene, V gene, CDR3 protein, CDR3 DNA. D genes are given only for firm matches. Rows give clone size only sometimes, using once, few, many, or a class for an expanded clone.

>TRBD2|-|TRBJ2-1|TRBV2
CASSTSGASSYNEQFF
TGTGCCAGCTCGACTAGCGGGGCCAGCTCCTACAATGAGCAGTTCTTC
>TRBD1|-|TRBJ2-5|TRBV10-3
CAISESRTGQETQYF
TGTGCCATCAGTGAGTCCAGGACAGGCCAAGAGACCCAGTACTTC
>TRBD1|-|TRBJ2-2|TRBV5-1
CASSLLGQGTTGELFF
TGCGCCAGCAGCTTGCTCGGACAGGGGACCACCGGGGAGCTGTTTTTT
>TRBD1|-|TRBJ1-1|TRBV6-5
CASSHTGTGSTEAFF
TGTGCCAGCAGTCACACGGGGACAGGCTCTACTGAAGCTTTCTTT
>TRBD1|-|TRBJ2-2|TRBV9
CASSVPSRDRESGELFF
TGTGCCAGCAGCGTACCCAGCCGGGACAGGGAATCCGGGGAGCTGTTTTTT
>-|-|TRBJ2-1|TRBV27
CASSFQGLRRVSYNEQFF
TGTGCCAGCAGTTTCCAGGGGCTTCGACGAGTTTCCTACAATGAGCAGTTCTTC
>-|-|TRBJ2-1|TRBV9
CASSVGGGGANEQFF
TGTGCCAGCAGCGTAGGTGGAGGGGGGGCCAATGAGCAGTTCTTC
>-|-|TRBJ1-2|TRBV11-2
CASSSSSGYGYTF
TGTGCCAGCAGCTCCAGCTCCGGGTACGGCTACACCTTC
>TRBD1|-|TRBJ1-6|TRBV10-3
CAISRTTGGDSPLHF
TGTGCCATCAGCCGCACAACAGGGGGGGATTCACCCCTCCACTTT
>TRBD1|-|TRBJ1-1|TRBV2
CASKLRGPVNTEAFF
TGTGCCAGCAAATTGAGGGGGCCGGTGAACACTGAAGCTTTCTTT
>-|once|TRBJ1-1|TRBV19
CASSIQGQGTEAFF
TGTGCCAGTAGTATACAGGGGCAGGGCACTGAAGCTTTCTTT
>-|-|TRBJ1-1|TRBV4-1
CASSQDFVGRPLNTEAFF
TGCGCCAGCAGCCAAGATTTTGTGGGGCGCCCCCTGAACACTGAAGCTTTCTTT
>TRBD2|-|TRBJ2-2|TRBV3-1/TRBV3-2
CASSQGLASGELFF
TGTGCCAGCAGCCAAGGACTAGCTTCCGGGGAGCTGTTTTTT
>-|-|TRBJ2-1|TRBV7-6
CASSPTGPSSYNEQFF
TGTGCCAGCAGCCCCACAGGGCCCAGCTCCTACAATGAGCAGTTCTTC
>-|-|TRBJ1-3|TRBV27
CASSPEAQGTKASGNTIYF
TGTGCCAGCAGTCCTGAAGCGCAGGGTACAAAAGCCTCTGGAAACACCATATATTTT
>TRBD1|-|TRBJ1-2|TRBV11-2
CASSLGRGNYGYTF
TGTGCCAGCAGCTTAGGCAGGGGGAACTATGGCTACACCTTC
>-|-|TRBJ1-2|TRBV18
CASSLREDYGYTF
TGTGCCAGCTCTTTGAGGGAAGACTATGGCTACACCTTC
>-|-|TRBJ1-2|TRBV20-1
CSAKEKGYTF
TGCAGTGCTAAGGAGAAAGGCTACACCTTC
>-|many|TRBJ1-5|TRBV30
CAWSLKGLFNQPQHF
TGTGCCTGGAGTCTTAAAGGACTATTCAATCAGCCCCAGCATTTT
>-|-|TRBJ1-5|TRBV18
CASSPSGSHQPQHF
TGTGCCAGCTCACCATCAGGGTCTCATCAGCCCCAGCATTTT